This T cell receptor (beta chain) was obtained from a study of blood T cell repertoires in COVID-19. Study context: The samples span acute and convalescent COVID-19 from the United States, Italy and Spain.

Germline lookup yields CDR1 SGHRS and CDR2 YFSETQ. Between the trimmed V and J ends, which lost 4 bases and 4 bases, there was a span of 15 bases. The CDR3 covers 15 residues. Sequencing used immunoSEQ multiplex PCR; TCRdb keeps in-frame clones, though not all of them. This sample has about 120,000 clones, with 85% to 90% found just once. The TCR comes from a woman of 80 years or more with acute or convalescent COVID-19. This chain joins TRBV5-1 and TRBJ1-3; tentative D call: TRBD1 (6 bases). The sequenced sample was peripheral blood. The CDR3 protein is CASSTEGVGGNTIYF. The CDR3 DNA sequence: TGCGCCAGCAGCACCGAGGGGGTCGGAGGAAACACCATATATTTT.